The source of this TCR beta chain is a study of blood T cell repertoires in COVID-19. Study information: Nucleic acid was either cDNA or gDNA, and it came from T cells, B-cell-depleted T cells, or PBMCs.

TCRdb's table, derived via immunoSEQ multiplex PCR, lists solely in-frame clones and lacks some. The profile shows about 320,000 clones, 85% to 95% of them singletons. Individuals aged roughly 18 to 95 years were recruited from approximately 24 US areas. The germline V gene encodes CDR1 MRHNA and CDR2 SNTAGT. The CDR3 length is 15 residues. The V gene end was trimmed by 6 bases and the J gene end by 2 bases; junction bases not matched to a gene: 6. The chain employs TRBV6-4 and TRBJ2-1; 8 nucleotides align to TRBD1. This TCR derives from a woman aged 25-40 years who had been exposed to COVID-19. The sequenced sample consisted of PBMCs or T cells enriched from blood (not recorded which). Here the CDR3 DNA reads TGTGCCAGCAGCCCCGGACAGGGCCCCTACAATGAGCAGTTCTTC. It is translated as CASSPGQGPYNEQFF.